Shown below are 17 T cell receptor beta chains from a single sample sequenced in a study of T cell responses to AZD1222 COVID-19 vaccine. TCRdb keeps only in-frame clones here, not all; method: immunoSEQ multiplex PCR. The top ten hold roughly 6.3% of the sample, which has approximately 64,000 clones, 85% to 95% seen once. Material: peripheral blood, obtained 28 days after the second dose of the MenACWY control vaccine. These TCRs come from an adult who received the MenACWY meningococcal vaccine as a control.

The chain employs TRBV6-5 and TRBJ2-3; 8 positions agree with TRBD1. CDR1 is MNHEY and CDR2 is SVGAGI in the germline V gene. The J segment lost 7 bases and the V segment lost 7 bases, leaving 10 bases of the junction unmatched. The CDR3 has 14 amino acids. The CDR3 is CASKLIGQGHTQYF. DNA of the CDR3: TGTGCCAGCAAGCTCATCGGACAGGGCCATACGCAGTATTTT.

The CDR3, as DNA: TGTGCCAGCAGATTGGCCACAGGGTCATACAATGAGCAGTTCTTC. It is translated as CASRLATGSYNEQFF. The rearrangement uses TRBV27 and TRBJ2-1, with D tentatively TRBD1 (6 bases). CDR1 is MNHEY and CDR2 is SMNVEV in the germline V gene (reference sequence). CDR3 size: 15 residues. The V and J ends lost 6 bases and 4 bases respectively, with 16 bases between them.

V is TRBV19 and J is TRBJ1-5; no definite D call. Germline V gene sequence: CDR1 LNHDA, CDR2 SQIVND (reference sequence). The CDR3 is made up of 15 amino acids. The V end was cut by 6 bases, the J end by 4 bases, with 16 bases between. The CDR3 DNA sequence: TGTGCCAGTAGCCCCTACCGGGCTGGGAATCAGCCCCAGCATTTT. Protein: CASSPYRAGNQPQHF.

The V call is TRBV5-4, the J call TRBJ1-1; no firm D call. The germline V and J ends were trimmed by 2 bases and 1 base, with 9 bases remaining between them. Germline V gives CDR1 SGHNT, CDR2 YYREEE (reference sequence). CDR3 size: 14 residues. CDR3 in DNA: TGTGCCAGCAGCTTCCCTGCAGGGAACACTGAAGCTTTCTTT. Protein product: CASSFPAGNTEAFF.

The chain employs TRBV7-3 and TRBJ1-1; D is unresolved. The CDR3 covers 13 residues. CDR1 SGHTA and CDR2 FQGTGA come from the germline V gene. Trimming shortened V by 5 bases and J by 1 base, and 8 bases separated the two germline ends. As DNA, the CDR3 is TGTGCCAGCAGCCCTCGACAGAACACTGAAGCTTTCTTT. It specifies CASSPRQNTEAFF.

The chain uses TRBV10-3 and TRBJ1-2, with 7 bases lining up with TRBD1. The CDR3 is 14 residues long. J was trimmed by 3 bases and V by 8 bases; bases with no gene match: 9. CDR1 is ENHRY, CDR2 SYGVKD, per germline. CDR3 DNA: TGTGCCATCTCTCGAGGGCAGGGGGACTATGGCTACACCTTC. Its protein is CAISRGQGDYGYTF.

The genes are TRBV5-8 and TRBJ2-1; perhaps TRBD1 as D (5 bases). Between the trimmed V and J ends, which lost 10 bases and 2 bases, there was a span of 13 bases. From germline, CDR1 is SGHTS and CDR2 YDEGEE. The CDR3 is 13 residues long. The CDR3 sequence: CAGQQVAYNEQFF. In DNA form, the CDR3 reads TGTGCCGGCCAACAGGTGGCCTACAATGAGCAGTTCTTC.

The rearrangement links TRBV6-5 to TRBJ2-7; tentatively, D is TRBD1 (5 bases). The germline V gene encodes CDR1 MNHEY and CDR2 SVGAGI. V lost 6 bases, J lost 2 bases, and 14 bases lay in between. The CDR3 has 14 amino acids. CDR3 loop: CASRVDRPPYEQYF. The CDR3 region has the DNA TGTGCCAGCAGAGTCGACAGACCCCCCTACGAGCAGTACTTC.

This chain connects TRBV28 to TRBJ1-5; D may be TRBD1 (5 bases). V was clipped by 6 bases and J by 2 bases, with 20 bases between them. The CDR3 has 17 amino acids. In germline, CDR1 is MDHEN, CDR2 SYDVKM. CDR3 DNA sequence: TGTGCCAGCAGACCGGACAAGTCCCTTATGGGCAATCAGCCCCAGCATTTT. Its protein product is CASRPDKSLMGNQPQHF.

J is TRBJ2-2 and V is TRBV2; D possibly corresponds to TRBD1 (6 bases). This CDR3 has 12 amino acids. CDR1 is SNHLY and CDR2 is FYNNEI in the germline V gene. V lost 6 bases to trimming and J lost 9 bases, with 11 bases between them. The CDR3 here is CASREDSRELFF. As DNA, the CDR3 is TGTGCCAGCAGGGAGGACAGTCGGGAGCTGTTTTTT. Using reference TRBV2 and TRBJ2-2 for the parts outside the CDR3, the full variable domain is EPEVTQTPSHQVTQMGQEVILRCVPISNHLYFYWYRQILGQKVEFLVSFYNNEISEKSEIFDDQFSVERPDGSNFTLKIRSTKLEDSAMYFCASREDSRELFFGEGSRLTVL.

The genes are TRBV3-1 (or the pseudogene TRBV3-2) and TRBJ2-3; D is perhaps TRBD2 (5 bases). The CDR3 sequence is 14 residues long. Looked up from germline, CDR1 is LGHDT and CDR2 is YNNKEL (reference sequence). V was trimmed by 0 bases and J by 3 bases, leaving 7 bases between them. The DNA of the CDR3 is TGTGCCAGCAGCCAAGAAGCGGCTACAGATACGCAGTATTTT. This encodes CASSQEAATDTQYF.

This chain's CDR3 is CASRVGQHSGNTIYF. The CDR3 DNA is TGTGCCAGCAGGGTCGGACAGCACTCTGGAAACACCATATATTTT. The chain uses TRBV28 and TRBJ1-3, with a tentative D call TRBD1 (6 bases). The germline CDR1 and CDR2 sequences are MDHEN and SYDVKM. This CDR3 is built from 15 residues. V dropped 6 bases and J dropped 0 bases, with 12 bases sitting between them.

The chain joins TRBV30 to TRBJ2-7; TRBD2 aligns across 7 bases. The V gene's germline CDR1 is GTSNPN and CDR2 SVGIG (reference sequence). The CDR3 loop spans 11 amino acids. V lost 6 bases and J lost 2; bases outside the gene matches: 1. This CDR3 is CACGTTYEQYF. CDR3 in DNA: TGTGCCTGCGGGACTACCTACGAGCAGTACTTC.

The genes are TRBV28 and TRBJ1-2; 10 nucleotides line up with TRBD1. V lost 6 bases to trimming and J lost 1 base; unmatched junction nucleotides: 8. This CDR3 has 16 amino acids. Germline assignment: CDR1 MDHEN and CDR2 SYDVKM. The CDR3 nucleotides are TGTGCCAGCAGCGTGGTAGGGACAGGGGTTAACTATGGCTACACCTTC. Translation: CASSVVGTGVNYGYTF.

In its sample, this clone is medium-sized. The chain links TRBV10-2 to TRBJ2-1; no clear D. V was clipped by 0 bases and J by 5 bases, with 8 bases between them. The germline CDR1 and CDR2 sequences are WSHSY and SAAADI. The CDR3 length is 14 residues. The CDR3 nucleotides read TGCGCCAGCAGTGAGTCCCCGAAAGACAATGAGCAGTTCTTC. Protein product: CASSESPKDNEQFF.

The V gene is TRBV5-4, the J gene TRBJ2-2, with a possible D match to TRBD2 (6 bases). The length of the CDR3 is 15 residues. Germline V gene sequence: CDR1 SGHNT, CDR2 YYREEE (reference sequence). V was clipped by 2 bases and J by 2 bases, with 10 bases between them. The CDR3 spells CASSFGSGNTGELFF. CDR3 nucleotide sequence: TGTGCCAGCAGCTTCGGTAGCGGCAACACCGGGGAGCTGTTTTTT.

This clone was found once. The chain links TRBV12-5 to TRBJ2-1; a possible D gene is TRBD2 (5 bases). Germline V gene lookup returns CDR1 LGHNT and CDR2 FRNRAP. The CDR3 loop spans 11 amino acids. Trimming removed 3 bases from V and 11 bases from J, with 8 bases in between. CDR3 sequence: CASGFRGKQFF. CDR3 bases: TGTGCTAGTGGTTTTCGAGGGAAGCAGTTCTTC.